The 14 T cell receptor beta chains listed next were all sequenced from one sample in a study of metastatic and nonmetastatic thyroid tumors (dated by TCRdb to between 2020 and 2021). Library preparation used PCR. Sequencer: Illumina HiSeq 4000. Starting from the raw public reads, TCRdb applied fastp trimming at Q25, assembled clones with MiXCR and retained in-frame beta chains. Recorded for this sample are about 93,000 clones; roughly 13% of them occurred a single time. The ten largest clones capture roughly 12% of the sample. No treatment had been received by any patient before thyroid surgery. What was sequenced was blood. Receptor source: a female donor with papillary thyroid cancer or a benign thyroid nodule (not recorded which). Some clones in this sample may be carry-over from other donors' samples.

This clone was counted a single time. The chain links TRBV5-1 to TRBJ2-3; D not certain. The CDR3 runs to 16 residues. Germline V gives CDR1 SGHRS, CDR2 YFSETQ. V lost 3 bases and J 0 bases, leaving 14 bases between the germline ends. The chain's CDR3 is CASSSGTALSTDTQYF. In DNA form, the CDR3 reads TGCGCCAGCAGCTCCGGCACGGCTTTAAGCACAGATACGCAGTATTTT.

This clone was recorded many times. This CDR3 is CASSSQTNTGELFF. In DNA form, the CDR3 reads TGTGCCAGCAGCTCCCAAACTAACACCGGGGAGCTGTTTTTT. The V and J genes are TRBV11-3 and TRBJ2-2; no clear D gene. Germline CDR1 is SGHNT and CDR2 is YENEEA. The CDR3 is 14 amino acids. V gave up 4 bases and J gave up 2 bases, with 8 bases separating them.

V and J are TRBV28 and TRBJ2-1; no firm D call. V lost 1 base, J lost 8 bases, and 9 bases lay in between. This CDR3 comprises 13 residues. CDR1 and CDR2 (germline): MDHEN, SYDVKM. CDR3 region: CASSLYSGYEQFF. The DNA for the CDR3 is TGTGCCAGCAGTTTATACAGTGGGTATGAGCAGTTCTTC.

In this sample, this clone turned up once. V usage is TRBV11-2 and J usage is TRBJ2-1; 14 bases match TRBD2. The CDR3 extends over 18 amino acids. Trimming cost V 5 bases and J 4 bases; bases outside gene matches: 10. Germline CDR1 SGHAT, CDR2 FQNNGV. As DNA, the CDR3 is TGTGCCAGCAGCCAGACTAGCGGGAGGGGACGGGGGTACAATGAGCAGTTCTTC. Translated: CASSQTSGRGRGYNEQFF. The full variable domain, in which reference TRBV11-2 and TRBJ2-1 provide the parts outside the CDR3, is EAGVAQSPRYKIIEKRQSVAFWCNPISGHATLYWYQQILGQGPKLLIQFQNNGVVDDSQLPKDRFSAERLKGVDSTLKIQPAKLEDSAVYLCASSQTSGRGRGYNEQFFGPGTRLTVL.

Many counts were recorded for this clone. This chain uses TRBV6-1 with TRBJ2-3, with 11 bases aligning to TRBD2. Germline values: CDR1 MNHNS, CDR2 SASEGT. The CDR3 totals 16 residues. V lost 8 bases and J lost 0; bases outside the gene matches: 7. This CDR3 is CASRGLAGGSTDTQYF. CDR3 nucleotides: TGTGCCAGCCGGGGGCTAGCGGGAGGAAGCACAGATACGCAGTATTTT.

The chain has TRBV19 and TRBJ1-5, with 10 bases that match TRBD1. Trimming cost V 1 base and J 9 bases; bases outside gene matches: 6. Germline V gene sequence: CDR1 LNHDA, CDR2 SQIVND (reference sequence). This CDR3 has 15 amino acids. The DNA of the CDR3 is TGTGCCAGTAGTATAGCAGGGGACAGGGGCAGGCCCCAGCATTTT. Protein: CASSIAGDRGRPQHF.

Worth noting for this clone: Given a much more abundant clone one base away, this may be a read error. The chain couples TRBV5-6 to TRBJ2-7; perhaps TRBD1 as D (6 bases). The germline V gene encodes CDR1 SGHDT and CDR2 YYEEEE. This CDR3 is built from 12 residues. The V gene lost 4 bases and the J gene lost 7 bases, with 12 bases spanning the gap. The CDR3, as DNA: TGTGCCAGCAGCACAGGGTTTGGGGAGCAGTACTTC. Amino acids: CASSTGFGEQYF.

This clone has at least ten counts. V gene TRBV5-4 combines with J gene TRBJ1-4; unclear D gene. CDR3 length: 16 amino acids. The germline CDR1 and CDR2 sequences are SGHNT and YYREEE (reference sequence). Trimming took 4 bases from V and 0 from J, leaving 13 bases between them. CDR3 residues: CASSRDGGATNEKLFF. The CDR3 DNA follows: TGTGCCAGCAGCCGGGATGGTGGGGCAACTAATGAAAAACTGTTTTTT.

The table lists this clone with many counts. V is TRBV7-2 and J is TRBJ2-1, with TRBD2 identical over 8 bases. The CDR3 sequence is 14 residues long. V dropped 5 bases and J dropped 3; count of bases not matched to a gene: 3. CDR1 SGHTA and CDR2 FQGNSA come from the germline V gene. The CDR3 coding sequence is TGTGCCAGCAGCCCCGGGGGGGTCTACAATGAGCAGTTCTTC. This gives the protein CASSPGGVYNEQFF.

This clone was observed at least ten times. The chain links TRBV18 to TRBJ1-4, with 7 bases identical to TRBD1. The germline V gene encodes CDR1 KGHSH and CDR2 LQKENI. Trimming at V came to 0 bases and at J to 7 bases, leaving 8 bases not matched to a gene. The CDR3 spans 16 residues. The CDR3 DNA follows: TGTGCCAGCTCACCACCGAGGGGGCGTTTTGGTGAAAAACTGTTTTTT. This sequence encodes CASSPPRGRFGEKLFF.

In its sample, this clone was seen many times. The chain uses TRBV27 and TRBJ2-3; 7 nucleotides line up with TRBD1. Germline CDR1 reads MNHEY; CDR2 reads SMNVEV (reference sequence). The V gene end was trimmed by 5 bases and the J gene end by 1 base; junction bases not matched to a gene: 9. This CDR3 comprises 16 residues. The CDR3 region is CASSPNDRVGTDTQYF. The DNA for the CDR3 is TGTGCCAGCAGTCCTAATGACAGGGTGGGCACAGATACGCAGTATTTT.

The chain uses TRBV28 and TRBJ2-1; 14 nucleotides agree with TRBD2. The CDR3 length is 13 residues. From germline, CDR1 is MDHEN and CDR2 SYDVKM. V dropped 6 bases and J dropped 9; count of bases not matched to a gene: 1. Written as DNA, the CDR3 is TGTGCCAGCAGCGGGACTAGCGGGGGTGAGCAGTTCTTC. Translated, it gives CASSGTSGGEQFF.

This clone showed up many times. The chain uses TRBV28 and TRBJ2-3; D could derive from TRBD1 or TRBD2 (5 bases each). The CDR3 runs to 15 residues. V was cut by 4 bases and J by 0 bases, with 11 bases left in between. Looked up from germline, CDR1 is MDHEN and CDR2 is SYDVKM. The CDR3 DNA reads TGTGCCAGCAGTTCCACCGGGACGAGCACAGATACGCAGTATTTT. This codes for CASSSTGTSTDTQYF.

This clone occurred many times. In nucleotides, the CDR3 is TGTGCCAGCAGCTTATCTCCGGGCGGGAGCAGTCGCTTCGGCTACACCTTC. Translating it yields CASSLSPGGSSRFGYTF. The V call is TRBV7-2, the J call TRBJ1-2; D not resolved. The V gene lost 2 bases and the J gene lost 8 bases, with 24 bases spanning the gap. The CDR3 contains 17 residues. CDR1 and CDR2 from the germline V gene are SGHTA and FQGNSA.